This T cell receptor (beta chain) was profiled in a study of Graves' ophthalmopathy and Graves' hyperthyroidism (dated 2018 in TCRdb). At the level of the whole study: Peripheral blood was collected at initial diagnosis, prior to any treatment. The study used signatures of the TCR beta repertoire to tell Graves' ophthalmopathy apart from Graves' hyperthyroidism and to predict which patients would progress to ophthalmopathy. In total, some 140 blood samples were TCR-sequenced: fewer than 50 ophthalmopathy, around 75 hyperthyroidism and 17 hyperthyroidism-to-ophthalmopathy patients. To explore V-J signatures distinguishing ophthalmopathy from hyperthyroidism, a discovery set of 100 patients (more than 40 ophthalmopathy, over 55 stable hyperthyroidism) was enrolled. An independent validation cohort was composed of some 19 hyperthyroidism patients and around 16 patients who later progressed from hyperthyroidism to ophthalmopathy. In over 5 hyperthyroidism patients, the T-cell repertoire of thyroid tissue was compared with the T-cell repertoire of blood. Once sampling was done, hyperthyroidism patients were given methimazole at a starting dose of 30 mg daily, while ophthalmopathy patients were given high-dose intravenous methylprednisolone.

Findings and caveats that apply to the study as a whole: The 13-signature model separated ophthalmopathy from stable hyperthyroidism with over 85% sensitivity and approximately 81% specificity in cross-validation, and 80%/75% in the test set. In validation, the model predicted ophthalmopathy progression with about 71% sensitivity and approximately 75% specificity; some 13 predicted patients were CT-confirmed with GO in a median of approximately 6.5 months. Most expanded thyroid clonotypes with frequency above 0.001 were also detected in blood, suggesting blood repertoires may reflect the thyroid immune response. Sample size was not predetermined statistically, and investigators were not blinded to group allocation.

This clonotype was counted only a few times. Its antigen remains undetermined. The sample holds no much larger clone one base away, and base qualities are not on file. The germline ends are 9 bases apart after V is trimmed by 10 bases and J by 0 bases. The germline V gene gives CDR1 as ENHRY and CDR2 as SYGVKD. The CDR3 numbers 13 residues from cysteine through phenylalanine. The CDR3 DNA has 39 bases and is translated from base 1. Patients with ophthalmopathy had moderately to severely active disease, with a Clinical Activity Score of 3 or more, a NOSPECS grade of 4 or more, and a disease duration of less than 3 months. Anyone with other autoimmune diseases, uncontrolled infections, pregnancy or lactation was excluded from the study. Clinical symptoms, serum thyroxine, TRAb, thyroid ultrasound and orbital computed tomography formed the basis of the diagnosis. PBMCs were isolated from more than 9 ml of fresh peripheral blood by Ficoll-Paque density gradient centrifugation. Total RNA was extracted with Trizol reagent and quality-checked on an Agilent 2100 Bioanalyzer.

TCR beta CDR3 regions were amplified from RNA transcripts for repertoire sequencing. HTBI primers and the Qiagen OneStep RT-PCR kit were used in a first-round RT-PCR, which was followed by a second-round multiplex PCR, size selection and purification. Sequencing of the libraries was carried out on an Illumina HiSeq2000 in paired-end mode with 100 bp reads. In the authors' own workflow: Reads were processed with SOAPnuke, discarding reads with adapters, uncalled bases, mean Phred below 15, or no exact constant-primer or identifier match. COPE v1.2.5 was used to merge the high-quality paired reads. Each unique nucleotide sequence was defined as a clonotype, and clonotypes were aligned to IMGT TRB V, D and J references with MiTCR v1.1. The analysis was limited to V-J combinations with a frequency above 0.0001, which together covered 99% to 99.2% of the repertoires. For each V-J combination, a TCR clonal expansion and chaos score was defined as the ratio of F50 clonal expansion to chaos observed in the TCRdist matrix. Welch's t-statistics and random forest were used to narrow the features down to approximately twelve V-J combinations, which were then fed into a naive Bayes classifier. The Morisita-Horn index was used to measure how similar the thyroid and blood repertoires were. TCRdb applied fastp at Q25 and MiXCR to the public reads, then kept only in-frame beta chains. Identical CDR3 protein sequences are pooled into one entry, listed with their most common genes and DNA. TCRdb, not the original authors, processed these V and J calls. In all, the sample holds almost 750,000 distinct CDR3 sequences, and around 40% of those were seen once. The ten biggest clones cover roughly 46% of the sample.

This TCR derives from an adult man with Graves' ophthalmopathy. The chain links TRBV10-3 with TRBJ2-2, with no reliable assignment of the D segment. The sequenced sample consisted of peripheral blood. The DNA sequence is given as TGTGCCAGCACTGCGGCGAACACCGGGGAGCTGTTTTTT. Its amino acids are CASTAANTGELFF.